These 8 T cell receptor beta chains share one sample of origin, sequenced in a study of blood T cell repertoires in COVID-19. Only in-frame clones appear in the TCRdb table, and some are missing; sequencing was by immunoSEQ multiplex PCR. The sample contains about 240,000 clones, around 90% of which appear only once. The sequencing input was peripheral blood. The receptors here all came from a man aged 60 to 75 who had recovered from COVID-19.

This clone was detected once. This chain links TRBV29-1 with TRBJ2-1; 11 positions match TRBD1. V dropped 6 bases and J dropped 5; count of bases not matched to a gene: 9. CDR3 length: 15 amino acids. CDR1 is SQVTM and CDR2 is ANQGSEA in the germline V gene. The CDR3 sequence is CSVFAGTGGNNEQFF. DNA of the CDR3: TGCAGCGTCTTCGCCGGGACAGGGGGGAACAATGAGCAGTTCTTC.

Only one count was recorded for this clone. The genes are TRBV7-7 and TRBJ2-3; 13 nucleotides align to TRBD2. The CDR3 loop spans 18 amino acids. CDR1 SSHAT and CDR2 FNYEAQ come from the germline V gene (reference sequence). J gave up 4 bases and V 5 bases, and 12 bases lay outside the gene matches. In nucleotides, the CDR3 is TGTGCCAGCAGCCTCGCTGCATTCACTAGCGGGGGGGCAGATACGCAGTATTTT. Its protein is CASSLAAFTSGGADTQYF.

The rearrangement links TRBV7-9 to TRBJ2-5; 7 bases agree with TRBD1. The germline V gene has CDR1 SEHNR and CDR2 FQNEAQ (reference sequence). The V gene end was trimmed by 4 bases and the J gene end by 2 bases; junction bases not matched to a gene: 7. The CDR3 is 15 amino acids. CDR3 region: CASSSRSTGQETQYF. As DNA, the CDR3 is TGTGCCAGCAGCTCCCGCTCGACAGGGCAAGAGACCCAGTACTTC.

V gene TRBV6-5 combines with J gene TRBJ1-1; perhaps TRBD1 as D (6 bases). CDR1 is MNHEY, CDR2 SVGAGI, per germline. The CDR3 loop spans 15 amino acids. V was shortened by 5 bases and J by 4 bases, with 17 bases between the two germline ends. The CDR3 nucleotides are TGTGCCAGCAGTCCCACCTCACAGGGCCCCACTGAAGCTTTCTTT. Protein: CASSPTSQGPTEAFF.

The gene calls are TRBV27 and TRBJ2-4; 7 bases match TRBD1. The CDR3 has 16 amino acids. J lost 1 base, V lost 4 bases, and 7 bases had no gene match. The germline V gene has CDR1 MNHEY and CDR2 SMNVEV (reference sequence). In DNA form, the CDR3 reads TGTGCCAGCAGTTCCCCAGGGGGTCTGGCCAAAAACATTCAGTACTTC. It is translated as CASSSPGGLAKNIQYF.

The chain combines TRBV2 with TRBJ1-4; the D gene is possibly TRBD1 (6 bases). This CDR3 has 13 residues. The V gene lost 4 bases and the J gene lost 15 bases, with 18 bases spanning the gap. Germline V lookup: CDR1 SNHLY, CDR2 FYNNEI. The DNA of the CDR3 is TGTGCCAGCAGTGTGACAGGACGCTCCAGAATGTTTTTT. Its translation: CASSVTGRSRMFF. Using reference TRBV2 and TRBJ1-4 for the parts outside the CDR3, the full variable domain is EPEVTQTPSHQVTQMGQEVILRCVPISNHLYFYWYRQILGQKVEFLVSFYNNEISEKSEIFDDQFSVERPDGSNFTLKIRSTKLEDSAMYFCASSVTGRSRMFFGSGTQLSVL.

The rearrangement links TRBV27 to TRBJ2-4; a weak D match, TRBD2 (6 bases). The CDR3 is 15 residues long. V was pared by 0 bases and J by 3 bases, with 9 bases between. Germline CDR1 reads MNHEY; CDR2 reads SMNVEV (reference sequence). The CDR3 is CASSLSQRVKNIQYF. CDR3 in DNA: TGTGCCAGCAGTTTATCACAGCGGGTCAAAAACATTCAGTACTTC.

The rearrangement joins TRBV18 to TRBJ1-2; weak D call: TRBD1 (5 bases). Germline CDR1 is KGHSH and CDR2 is LQKENI. CDR3 length: 13 residues. Trimming cost V 2 bases and J 5 bases, with 9 bases left between them. The CDR3 DNA is TGTGCCAGCTCACCAGTCGGGGGATATGGCTACACCTTC. It encodes CASSPVGGYGYTF.